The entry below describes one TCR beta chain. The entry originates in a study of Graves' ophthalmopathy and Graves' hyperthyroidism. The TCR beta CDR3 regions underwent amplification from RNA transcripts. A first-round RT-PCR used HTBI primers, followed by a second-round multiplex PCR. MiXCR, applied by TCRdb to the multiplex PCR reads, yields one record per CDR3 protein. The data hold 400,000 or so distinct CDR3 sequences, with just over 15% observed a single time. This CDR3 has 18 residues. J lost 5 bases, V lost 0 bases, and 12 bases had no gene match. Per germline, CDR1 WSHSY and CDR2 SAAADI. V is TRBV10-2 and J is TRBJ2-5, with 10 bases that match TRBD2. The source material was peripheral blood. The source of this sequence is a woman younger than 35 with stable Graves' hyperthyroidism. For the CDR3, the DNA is TGCGCCAGCAGTGAGTCAGTGAGCGGGGGGGCCTCTAGGGAGACCCAGTACTTC. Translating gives CASSESVSGGASRETQYF.